The 20 T cell receptor beta chains below come from one sample, sequenced in a study of STAT5B mutations in CD4+ large granular lymphocyte leukemia. TCRdb's copy holds only in-frame clones and misses some; the assay was immunoSEQ multiplex PCR. Of tens of thousands of clones detected, 74% appear once; the ten largest clones hold roughly a tenth. The sequencing input was CD4+ T cells from blood buffy coats. The receptors shown here come from a human donor in good health.

V usage is TRBV19 and J usage is TRBJ1-2; D might be TRBD1 (5 bases). Deletions cut 7 bases from V and 4 bases from J, with 22 bases between. The CDR3 contains 16 residues. CDR1 and CDR2 (germline): LNHDA, SQIVND (reference sequence). In DNA, the CDR3 is TGTGCCAGTAAGTCCATTTACGAGGGACTATCCTATGGCTACACCTTC. It is translated as CASKSIYEGLSYGYTF.

This clone was seen a few times. This CDR3 reads CASSRDLGTQYF. The CDR3 region has the DNA TGTGCCAGCAGTCGGGACTTGGGGACCCAGTACTTC. This chain links TRBV2 with TRBJ2-5, with a possible D match to TRBD2 (6 bases). Trimming took 5 bases from V and 7 from J, leaving 11 bases between them. The germline V gene encodes CDR1 SNHLY and CDR2 FYNNEI. The CDR3 runs 12 residues. Full variable domain (outside the CDR3, taken from reference TRBV2 and TRBJ2-5): EPEVTQTPSHQVTQMGQEVILRCVPISNHLYFYWYRQILGQKVEFLVSFYNNEISEKSEIFDDQFSVERPDGSNFTLKIRSTKLEDSAMYFCASSRDLGTQYFGPGTRLLVL.

J is TRBJ1-1 and V is TRBV30; 10 nucleotides agree with TRBD1. The ends lost 2 bases at V and 0 bases at J; junction bases unmatched: 6. The CDR3 consists of 16 residues. Germline V lookup: CDR1 GTSNPN, CDR2 SVGIG (reference sequence). CDR3 loop: CAWSSRDRGMNTEAFF. DNA of the CDR3: TGTGCCTGGAGTTCCCGGGACAGGGGAATGAACACTGAAGCTTTCTTT.

The chain has TRBV4-2 and TRBJ2-5; 9 bases are shared with TRBD2. The V gene's germline CDR1 is LGHNA and CDR2 YNFKEQ. V dropped 1 base and J dropped 1; count of bases not matched to a gene: 7. CDR3 size: 17 residues. CDR3 sequence reads: CASSQVQSGGPQETQYF. DNA for the CDR3: TGTGCCAGCAGCCAAGTCCAGAGCGGGGGGCCCCAAGAGACCCAGTACTTC.

This chain joins TRBV7-2 and TRBJ1-3, with 7 bases that match TRBD1. V shed 5 bases, J shed 2 bases, and the junction held 3 bases outside the gene matches. The CDR3 is 14 amino acids. Germline CDR1 reads SGHTA; CDR2 reads FQGNSA. The CDR3 here is CASSLGQTGNTIYF. CDR3 DNA: TGTGCCAGCAGCCTGGGACAGACTGGAAACACCATATATTTT.

The gene calls are TRBV30 and TRBJ1-5, with D hard to call. V lost 1 base and J lost 3, with 7 bases in between. This CDR3 has 13 amino acids. Germline V gene sequence: CDR1 GTSNPN, CDR2 SVGIG (reference sequence). For the CDR3, the DNA is TGTGCCTGGAGTGCCTCTGACAATCAGCCCCAGCATTTT. It is translated as CAWSASDNQPQHF.

The gene calls are TRBV25-1 and TRBJ1-5, with 7 bases lining up with TRBD1. The CDR3 totals 14 residues. Germline CDR1 is MGHDK and CDR2 is SYGVNS. V shed 4 bases and J 9 bases; nucleotides not matched to a gene: 9. In nucleotides, the CDR3 is TGTGCCAGCAGTGTGACAGGGAGCGTTTGGCCCCAGCATTTT. The encoded protein is CASSVTGSVWPQHF.

This chain links TRBV28 with TRBJ2-7, with TRBD1 matching 8 bases. The CDR3 consists of 13 residues. J lost 1 base, V lost 6 bases, and 2 bases had no gene match. The germline V gene has CDR1 MDHEN and CDR2 SYDVKM. The CDR3 protein is CASRQGGSYEQYV. The DNA of the CDR3 is TGTGCCAGCAGACAGGGGGGATCCTACGAGCAGTACGTC.

The rearrangement joins TRBV28 to TRBJ2-5; possible D gene TRBD2, 7 bases. The CDR3 loop spans 15 amino acids. CDR1 and CDR2 (germline): MDHEN, SYDVKM. Trimming took 10 bases from V and 4 from J, leaving 22 bases between them. In DNA, the CDR3 is TGTGCCATCCGCGGGACCGGGGGGCTCGGAGAGACCCAGTACTTC. Translated: CAIRGTGGLGETQYF.

V usage is TRBV5-5 and J usage is TRBJ1-2, with a tentative D call TRBD1 (6 bases). There are 14 residues in the CDR3. Trimming took off 4 bases at V and 2 bases at J, with 12 bases between the two ends. Germline-derived CDR1 and CDR2 are SGHKS and YYEKEE (reference sequence). The CDR3 DNA follows: TGTGCCAGCAGCCCCCTTCAGGGGAACTATGGCTACACCTTC. This sequence encodes CASSPLQGNYGYTF.

CDR3 protein: CASSLMGDANTGELFF. The CDR3 coding sequence is TGTGCCAGCAGCTTAATGGGGGACGCGAACACCGGGGAGCTGTTTTTT. This chain connects TRBV7-3 to TRBJ2-2; D may match TRBD1 or TRBD2 (5 bases each). CDR1 and CDR2 from the germline V gene are SGHTA and FQGTGA. The V end lost 1 base, the J end lost 0 bases, and 9 bases lay between the germline ends. The CDR3 spans 16 residues.

This rearrangement joins TRBV6-4 to TRBJ1-5; D not certain. This CDR3 comprises 13 residues. CDR1 and CDR2 from the germline V gene are MRHNA and SNTAGT. V lost 5 bases, J lost 6 bases, and 11 bases lay in between. This CDR3 reads CASSPDLSQPQHF. CDR3 DNA sequence: TGTGCCAGCAGTCCGGATTTGAGTCAGCCCCAGCATTTT.

V gene TRBV6-4 combines with J gene TRBJ1-2, with 7 bases lining up with TRBD1. V trimming: 2 bases; J trimming: 8 bases; junction bases outside the gene matches: 8. The CDR3 covers 14 residues. Germline V gives CDR1 MRHNA, CDR2 SNTAGT. CDR3 DNA: TGTGCCAGCAGTGACCCACAGGGGTTGGGCGGCTACACCTTC. Its protein is CASSDPQGLGGYTF.

This clone was counted once. The chain combines TRBV6-5 with TRBJ2-7, with 7 bases fitting TRBD1. Germline trimming cut 4 bases from V and 0 bases from J; bases unmatched to any gene: 6. Per germline, CDR1 MNHEY and CDR2 SVGAGI. This CDR3 has 15 residues. DNA of the CDR3: TGTGCCAGCAGTTCCTCGGGACAGAGCTCCTACGAGCAGTACTTC. Encoded protein: CASSSSGQSSYEQYF.

V and J are TRBV18 and TRBJ2-7; 7 bases fit TRBD2. V shed 6 bases, J shed 0 bases, and the junction held 8 bases outside the gene matches. CDR1 and CDR2 (germline): KGHSH, LQKENI. This CDR3 has 15 amino acids. Written as DNA, the CDR3 is TGTGCCAGCTCTCCTCGTAGCGGGCCCTCCTACGAGCAGTACTTC. Translated, it gives CASSPRSGPSYEQYF.

The chain carries TRBV4-3 and TRBJ1-3; 7 bases map to TRBD1. The V and J ends lost 5 bases and 2 bases, in that order; junction bases with no gene match: 6. CDR3 length: 15 residues. Per germline, CDR1 LGHNA and CDR2 YSLEER. CDR3: CASSTGQGAGNTIYF. CDR3 coding DNA: TGCGCCAGCAGCACGGGCCAGGGGGCTGGAAACACCATATATTTT.

This clone was counted between two and nine times. The chain employs TRBV7-8 and TRBJ1-4; no clear D gene. Trimming cost V 1 base and J 8 bases, with 8 bases left between them. Per germline, CDR1 SGHVS and CDR2 FQNEAQ. The CDR3 spans 13 residues. The CDR3 nucleotides are TGTGCCAGCAGCTTAGATCAGGTGGAAAAACTGTTTTTT. It yields the protein CASSLDQVEKLFF.

This clone qualifies as large (0.1 to 1%). The chain recombines TRBV2 with TRBJ1-2, with 9 bases fitting TRBD1. This CDR3 is 12 amino acids long. Germline CDR1 is SNHLY and CDR2 is FYNNEI. V shed 8 bases, J shed 4 bases, and the junction held 2 bases outside the gene matches. The CDR3 region is CASQTGGYGYTF. CDR3 in DNA: TGTGCCAGCCAGACAGGGGGCTATGGCTACACCTTC.

The genes are TRBV19 and TRBJ1-1; D is possibly TRBD1 (6 bases). The CDR3 has 14 amino acids. Between the trimmed V and J ends, which lost 7 bases and 7 bases, there was a span of 19 bases. Germline CDR1 and CDR2: LNHDA and SQIVND (reference sequence). The CDR3 region has the DNA TGTGCCAGTACCTTGGTGGACAGAGCGTATGAAGCTTTCTTT. Translating it yields CASTLVDRAYEAFF.

The chain uses TRBV29-1 and TRBJ2-5; tentatively, D is TRBD1 (5 bases). Trimming pared 4 bases from V and 0 bases from J, leaving 12 bases between. The CDR3 is made up of 14 amino acids. The V gene's germline CDR1 is SQVTM and CDR2 ANQGSEA. The CDR3 nucleotides read TGCAGCGTTGCTAGACAGAAGTACCAAGAGACCCAGTACTTC. Translating gives CSVARQKYQETQYF.